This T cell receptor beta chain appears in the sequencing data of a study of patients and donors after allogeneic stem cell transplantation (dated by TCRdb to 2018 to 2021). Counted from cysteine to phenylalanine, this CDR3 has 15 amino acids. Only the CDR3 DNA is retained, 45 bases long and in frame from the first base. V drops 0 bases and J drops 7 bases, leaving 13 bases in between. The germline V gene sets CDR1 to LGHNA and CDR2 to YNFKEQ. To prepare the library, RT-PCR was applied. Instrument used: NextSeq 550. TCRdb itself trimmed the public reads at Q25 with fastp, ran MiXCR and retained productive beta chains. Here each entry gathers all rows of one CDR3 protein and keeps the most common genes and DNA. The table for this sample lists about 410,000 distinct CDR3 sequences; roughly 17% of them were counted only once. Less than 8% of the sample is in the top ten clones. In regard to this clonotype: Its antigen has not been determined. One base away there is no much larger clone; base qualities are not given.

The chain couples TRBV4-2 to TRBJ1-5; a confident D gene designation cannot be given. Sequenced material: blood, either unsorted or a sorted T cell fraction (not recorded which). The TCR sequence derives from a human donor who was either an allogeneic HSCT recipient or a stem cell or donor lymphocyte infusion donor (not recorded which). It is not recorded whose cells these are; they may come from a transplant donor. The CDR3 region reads CASSQDRGSLQPQHF. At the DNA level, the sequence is TGTGCCAGCAGCCAAGATCGAGGCAGCTTACAGCCCCAGCATTTT.